This T cell receptor beta chain was captured in a study of blood T cell repertoires in COVID-19. The CDR3 sequence is 14 residues long. The V and J ends lost 5 bases and 14 bases respectively, with 19 bases between them. Germline V CDR1 and CDR2: SGHTA, FQGNSA. Sequencing was performed with immunoSEQ multiplex PCR; in TCRdb, only in-frame clones are kept and a portion is missing. The sample has around 130,000 clones, roughly nine tenths seen once. This clonotype originated in a man between 65 and 85 years old with active or convalescent COVID-19. Sequenced sample: peripheral blood. The gene calls are TRBV7-2 and TRBJ1-6; possibly TRBD1 for D (5 bases). CDR3 amino acids: CASSPGIGAAALHF. DNA of the CDR3: TGTGCCAGCAGCCCAGGGATTGGGGCCGCTGCCCTCCACTTT.